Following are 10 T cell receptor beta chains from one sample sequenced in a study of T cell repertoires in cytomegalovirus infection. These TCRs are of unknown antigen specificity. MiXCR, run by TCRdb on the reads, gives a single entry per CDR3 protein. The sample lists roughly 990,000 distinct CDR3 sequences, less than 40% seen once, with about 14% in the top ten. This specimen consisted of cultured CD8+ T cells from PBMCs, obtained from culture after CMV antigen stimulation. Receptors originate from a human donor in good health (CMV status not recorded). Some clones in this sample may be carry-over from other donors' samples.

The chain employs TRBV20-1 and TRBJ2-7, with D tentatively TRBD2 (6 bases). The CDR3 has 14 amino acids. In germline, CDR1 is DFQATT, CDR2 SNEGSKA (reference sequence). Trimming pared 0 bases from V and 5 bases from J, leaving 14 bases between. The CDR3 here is CSARDRGGGNEQYF. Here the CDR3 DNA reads TGCAGTGCTAGAGATCGAGGTGGGGGGAACGAGCAGTACTTC.

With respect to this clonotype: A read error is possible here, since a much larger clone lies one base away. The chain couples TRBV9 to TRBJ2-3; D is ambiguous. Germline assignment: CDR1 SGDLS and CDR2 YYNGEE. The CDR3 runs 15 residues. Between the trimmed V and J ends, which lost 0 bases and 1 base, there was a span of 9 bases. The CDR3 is CASSVGGSRTDTQYF. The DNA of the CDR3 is TGTGCCAGCAGCGTAGGCGGCTCTCGCACAGATACGCAGTATTTT.

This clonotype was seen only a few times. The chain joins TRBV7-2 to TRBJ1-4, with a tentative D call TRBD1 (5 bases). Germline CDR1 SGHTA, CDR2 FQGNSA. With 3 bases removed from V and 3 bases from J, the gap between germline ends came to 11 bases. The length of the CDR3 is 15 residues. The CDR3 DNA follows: TGTGCCAGCAGCTTGACGGGAGGGGCTAATGAAAAACTGTTTTTT. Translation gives CASSLTGGANEKLFF.

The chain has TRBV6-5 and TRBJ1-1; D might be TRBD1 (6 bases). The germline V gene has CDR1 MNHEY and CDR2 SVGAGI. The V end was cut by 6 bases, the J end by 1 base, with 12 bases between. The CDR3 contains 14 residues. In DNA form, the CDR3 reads TGTGCCAGCAGACGGGACACTCCGAACACTGAAGCTTTCTTT. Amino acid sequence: CASRRDTPNTEAFF.

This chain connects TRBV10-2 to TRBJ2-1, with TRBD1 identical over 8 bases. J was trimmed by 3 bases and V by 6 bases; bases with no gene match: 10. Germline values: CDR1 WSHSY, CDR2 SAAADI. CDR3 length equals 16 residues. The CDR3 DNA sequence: TGCGCCAGCAGAGAATCAGGGGGCGCAAACTACAATGAGCAGTTCTTC. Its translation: CASRESGGANYNEQFF.

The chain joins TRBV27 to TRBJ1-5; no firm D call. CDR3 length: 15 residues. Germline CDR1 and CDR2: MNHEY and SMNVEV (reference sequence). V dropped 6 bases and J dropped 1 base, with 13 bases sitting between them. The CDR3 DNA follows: TGTGCCAGCAGCCCATTGCTGGACAGCAATCAGCCCCAGCATTTT. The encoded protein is CASSPLLDSNQPQHF.

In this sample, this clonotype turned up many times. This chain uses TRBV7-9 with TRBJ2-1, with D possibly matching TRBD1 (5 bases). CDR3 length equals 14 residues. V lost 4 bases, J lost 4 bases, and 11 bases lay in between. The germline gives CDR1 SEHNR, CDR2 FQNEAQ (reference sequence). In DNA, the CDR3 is TGTGCCAGCAGCTCTCTGACAGAATACAATGAGCAGTTCTTC. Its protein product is CASSSLTEYNEQFF.

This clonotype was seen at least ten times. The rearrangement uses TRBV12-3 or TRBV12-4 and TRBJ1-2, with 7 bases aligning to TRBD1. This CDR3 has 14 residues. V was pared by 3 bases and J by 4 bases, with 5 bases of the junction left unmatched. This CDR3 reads CASSLGDRIYGYTF. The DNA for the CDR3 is TGTGCCAGCAGTTTGGGGGACAGAATCTATGGCTACACCTTC.

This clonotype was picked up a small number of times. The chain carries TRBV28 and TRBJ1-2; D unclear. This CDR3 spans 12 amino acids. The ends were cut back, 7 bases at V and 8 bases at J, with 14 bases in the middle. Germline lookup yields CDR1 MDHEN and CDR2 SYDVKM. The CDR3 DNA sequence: TGTGCCAGCAAGTCTGTATTATTCGGCTACACCTTC. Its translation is CASKSVLFGYTF.

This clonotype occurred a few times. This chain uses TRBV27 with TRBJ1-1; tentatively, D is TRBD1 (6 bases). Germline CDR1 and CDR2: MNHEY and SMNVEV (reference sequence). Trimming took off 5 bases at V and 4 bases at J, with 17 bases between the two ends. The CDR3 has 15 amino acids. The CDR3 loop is CASSNIQGAGTEAFF. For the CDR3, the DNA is TGTGCCAGCAGTAACATACAGGGTGCGGGCACTGAAGCTTTCTTT.